The 18 T cell receptor beta chains below come from one sample, sequenced in a study of blood T cell repertoires in COVID-19. Profiling relied on immunoSEQ multiplex PCR, and the TCRdb table lists in-frame clones only, not all of them. The sample has roughly 120,000 clones, 80% to 90% seen once; the top ten hold less than 30%. The sequencing sample was made of peripheral blood. The receptors stem from a man aged 65-85 years with active or convalescent COVID-19.

This clone appeared a single time. The chain links TRBV11-1 to TRBJ1-5; no definite D call. Germline lookup yields CDR1 SGHAT and CDR2 FQDESV (reference sequence). Trimming left V 1 base short and J 5 bases short, with 6 bases between. The CDR3 runs to 13 residues. CDR3 protein: CASSLGLYQPQHF. The CDR3 bases are TGTGCCAGCAGCTTAGGACTTTATCAGCCCCAGCATTTT. Full variable domain (missing parts from reference TRBV11-1 and TRBJ1-5): EAEVAQSPRYKITEKSQAVAFWCDPISGHATLYWYRQILGQGPELLVQFQDESVVDDSQLPKDRFSAERLKGVDSTLKIQPAELGDSAMYLCASSLGLYQPQHFGDGTRLSIL.

This chain uses TRBV3-1 (or the pseudogene TRBV3-2) with TRBJ1-2; 9 bases align to TRBD1. Germline CDR1 reads LGHDT; CDR2 reads YNNKEL (reference sequence). The CDR3 sequence is 14 residues long. After removal of 4 bases from V and 6 bases from J, the junction contained 6 bases not matched to a gene. The CDR3 coding sequence is TGTGCCAGCAGCCGACAGGGGGAGGAGAATGGCTACACCTTC. It encodes CASSRQGEENGYTF.

This clone was seen once. The rearrangement joins TRBV5-4 to TRBJ1-2; D may be TRBD1 (6 bases). Germline V lookup: CDR1 SGHNT, CDR2 YYREEE (reference sequence). The V and J ends lost 4 bases and 4 bases respectively, with 11 bases between them. The CDR3 consists of 13 residues. The CDR3 DNA follows: TGTGCCAGCAGCCAGGGGTCGAGCTATGGCTACACCTTC. This translates into CASSQGSSYGYTF.

V usage is TRBV11-2 and J usage is TRBJ2-5; no reliable D call. CDR1 SGHAT and CDR2 FQNNGV come from the germline V gene. The CDR3 extends over 15 amino acids. With 4 bases removed from V and 2 bases from J, the gap between germline ends came to 14 bases. CDR3 loop: CASSYSRSGQETQYF. DNA of the CDR3: TGTGCCAGCAGCTACTCTAGGTCTGGACAAGAGACCCAGTACTTC.

This rearrangement joins TRBV7-9 to TRBJ2-7; 15 nucleotides line up with TRBD2. Unmatched junction bases numbered 7, after V lost 5 bases and J lost 5 bases. This CDR3 spans 16 amino acids. Germline V gene sequence: CDR1 SEHNR, CDR2 FQNEAQ (reference sequence). The CDR3 DNA follows: TGTGCCAGCAGCGCGGGACTAGCGGGAGGACTTGACGAGCAGTACTTC. Translated: CASSAGLAGGLDEQYF.

This clone was picked up a small number of times. This rearrangement joins TRBV16 to TRBJ2-3, with 15 bases fitting TRBD2. Trimming cost V 8 bases and J 6 bases; bases outside gene matches: 6. This CDR3 is built from 15 residues. CDR1 is KGHSY, CDR2 FQNENV, per germline. The CDR3 sequence is CASSGLAGGGDTQYF. CDR3 sequence (DNA): TGTGCCAGCTCGGGACTAGCGGGAGGAGGCGATACGCAGTATTTT.

The chain links TRBV7-2 to TRBJ2-3; D gene unclear. Germline V lookup: CDR1 SGHTA, CDR2 FQGNSA. The CDR3 runs 15 residues. The V gene lost 3 bases and the J gene lost 3 bases, with 13 bases spanning the gap. CDR3 nucleotides: TGTGCCAGCAGCTTTGGAGATCAAAGGACAGATACGCAGTATTTT. This sequence encodes CASSFGDQRTDTQYF. Full variable domain (rest looked up from reference TRBV7-2 and TRBJ2-3): GAGVSQSPSNKVTEKGKDVELRCDPISGHTALYWYRQSLGQGLEFLIYFQGNSAPDKSGLPSDRFSAERTGGSVSTLTIQRTQQEDSAVYLCASSFGDQRTDTQYFGPGTRLTVL.

This chain connects TRBV5-1 to TRBJ1-5; 7 nucleotides match TRBD1. The CDR3 consists of 15 residues. The V gene's germline CDR1 is SGHRS and CDR2 YFSETQ. Trimming at V came to 3 bases and at J to 2 bases, leaving 5 bases not matched to a gene. CDR3 bases: TGCGCCAGCAGCTCGGGCACAGGGGGCAATCAGCCCCAGCATTTT. Protein: CASSSGTGGNQPQHF.

J is TRBJ1-5 and V is TRBV27, with D possibly matching TRBD1 (5 bases). Germline V gene sequence: CDR1 MNHEY, CDR2 SMNVEV (reference sequence). The CDR3 covers 15 residues. V was trimmed by 2 bases and J by 4 bases, leaving 12 bases between them. The DNA of the CDR3 is TGTGCCAGCAGTTTAAAAGGGGCCCGAAATCAGCCCCAGCATTTT. It encodes CASSLKGARNQPQHF.

The genes are TRBV19 and TRBJ2-7; D perhaps matches TRBD2 (5 bases). Trimming stripped 4 bases from V and 5 bases from J, with 12 bases between. Germline CDR1 and CDR2: LNHDA and SQIVND (reference sequence). CDR3 size: 13 residues. In DNA, the CDR3 is TGTGCCAGTAGTAGGCCCTCGGAGGACGAGCAGTACTTC. This codes for CASSRPSEDEQYF.

This chain joins TRBV19 and TRBJ2-5, with TRBD1 identical over 10 bases. Trimming at V came to 8 bases and at J to 2 bases, leaving 8 bases not matched to a gene. This CDR3 is 15 amino acids long. CDR1 and CDR2 from the germline V gene are LNHDA and SQIVND (reference sequence). CDR3 DNA sequence: TGTGCCAGTTCTCGACAGGGGGCATTTCAAGAGACCCAGTACTTC. It is translated as CASSRQGAFQETQYF.

V gene TRBV28 combines with J gene TRBJ1-3; TRBD1 matches 8 bases. This CDR3 is built from 14 residues. The germline V gene encodes CDR1 MDHEN and CDR2 SYDVKM. V lost 6 bases to trimming and J lost 3 bases; unmatched junction nucleotides: 4. This CDR3 is CASRTGQGGNTIYF. As DNA, the CDR3 is TGTGCCAGCAGAACCGGACAGGGTGGAAACACCATATATTTT.

In this sample, this clone turned up once. This sequence joins TRBV28 and TRBJ1-3, with 7 bases matching TRBD1. Germline lookup yields CDR1 MDHEN and CDR2 SYDVKM. CDR3 size: 15 residues. Trimming took 6 bases from V and 4 from J; bases not matched to a gene: 9. CDR3 in amino acids: CASSQARQGGNTIYF. The CDR3 region has the DNA TGTGCCAGCAGCCAAGCCCGACAGGGAGGAAACACCATATATTTT.

The chain combines TRBV7-2 with TRBJ2-1; a weak D match, TRBD2 (5 bases). V lost 6 bases and J lost 0, with 12 bases in between. The germline V gene encodes CDR1 SGHTA and CDR2 FQGNSA. The CDR3 has 15 amino acids. In DNA, the CDR3 is TGTGCCAGCAGTCTGGACTTTAGCTCCTACAATGAGCAGTTCTTC. Translation: CASSLDFSSYNEQFF.

CDR3 residues: CASSSSRDRGSVLGTQYF. The DNA for the CDR3 is TGTGCCAGCAGCTCGTCCCGGGACAGGGGGTCGGTTCTTGGAACGCAGTATTTT. V usage is TRBV7-6 and J usage is TRBJ2-3; 11 nucleotides align to TRBD1. V was pared by 4 bases and J by 9 bases, with 18 bases of the junction left unmatched. The CDR3 extends over 18 amino acids. Germline V gene sequence: CDR1 SGHVS, CDR2 FNYEAQ. Full variable domain (remainder filled in from reference TRBV7-6 and TRBJ2-3): GAGVSQSPRYKVTKRGQDVALRCDPISGHVSLYWYRQALGQGPEFLTYFNYEAQQDKSGLPNDRFSAERPEGSISTLTIQRTEQRDSAMYRCASSSSRDRGSVLGTQYFGPGTRLTVL.

This clone was observed once. V usage is TRBV28 and J usage is TRBJ1-5, with 7 bases identical to TRBD1. The ends lost 5 bases at V and 11 bases at J; junction bases unmatched: 3. Germline CDR1 reads MDHEN; CDR2 reads SYDVKM. There are 11 residues in the CDR3. The CDR3 nucleotides read TGTGCCAGCAGTATAGGGGGCTCCCAGCATTTT. Encoded protein: CASSIGGSQHF.

The chain combines TRBV20-1 with TRBJ2-7; weak D call: TRBD1 (6 bases). Trimming left V 6 bases short and J 4 bases short, with 10 bases between. Germline CDR1 and CDR2: DFQATT and SNEGSKA (reference sequence). This CDR3 comprises 11 residues. The CDR3: CSATRGYEQYF. CDR3 sequence (DNA): TGCAGTGCCACGAGGGGGTACGAGCAGTACTTC.

This clone is a singleton in its sample. The V call is TRBV28, the J call TRBJ2-3; TRBD2 aligns across 13 bases. The CDR3 length is 15 residues. The germline gives CDR1 MDHEN, CDR2 SYDVKM. With 5 bases clipped from V and 7 bases from J, the junction kept 6 bases outside the gene matches. CDR3 DNA sequence: TGTGCCAGCAGTCCAGGGACTAGCGGGACCCATACGCAGTATTTT. Its translation: CASSPGTSGTHTQYF. Looking up the rest from reference TRBV28 and TRBJ2-3 gives the full variable domain: DVKVTQSSRYLVKRTGEKVFLECVQDMDHENMFWYRQDPGLGLRLIYFSYDVKMKEKGDIPEGYSVSREKKERFSLILESASTNQTSMYLCASSPGTSGTHTQYFGPGTRLTVL.